The rows below give T cell receptor beta chains drawn from one sample of a study of blood T cells in healthy people across ages. A single record per CDR3 protein comes from TCRdb applying MiXCR to the 5' RACE reads. The data contain around 780,000 distinct CDR3 sequences, under 30% of them seen just once; the ten biggest clones take up around 2.9%. This same sample was also taken into another study, of T cells of mothers and their children.

Sequences were obtained from blood. The receptors shown here come from a boy between 10 and 17 years old in good health. Both conserved end residues are part of each CDR3. D genes are given only for firm matches. Not all rows give a size; the values are once, few, many and, for expanded clones, a class.

>TRBV7-3|TRBJ2-1|.|.
CASSPHITSYNEQFF
TGTGCCAGCAGCCCCCACATAACGTCCTACAATGAGCAGTTCTTC
>TRBV21-1|TRBJ2-7|.|.
CASSKVGSRAYEQYF
TGTGCCAGCAGCAAAGTGGGCAGTCGAGCCTACGAGCAGTACTTC
>TRBV7-3|TRBJ2-5|.|.
CASSLGLGAQETQYF
TGTGCCAGCAGCTTAGGGCTCGGAGCCCAAGAGACCCAGTACTTC
>TRBV20-1|TRBJ2-2|few|.
CSASTGMTGELFF
TGCAGTGCTAGCACAGGGATGACCGGGGAGCTGTTTTTT
>TRBV5-1|TRBJ2-3|.|TRBD2
CASSTRGLAGAIDTQYF
TGCGCCAGCAGCACCCGAGGACTAGCGGGAGCAATTGATACGCAGTATTTT
>TRBV9|TRBJ2-5|.|.
CASSARGGVYQETQYF
TGTGCCAGCAGCGCTCGAGGGGGGGTCTACCAAGAGACCCAGTACTTC
>TRBV29-1|TRBJ2-3|.|.
CSVEGHYTDTQYF
TGCAGCGTTGAGGGACATTACACAGATACGCAGTATTTT
>TRBV15|TRBJ2-2|.|TRBD1
CATSDRQGNTGELFF
TGTGCCACCAGCGATAGACAGGGGAACACCGGGGAGCTGTTTTTT
>TRBV5-6|TRBJ2-3|few|.
CASSFDRGTYTDTQYF
TGTGCCAGCAGCTTTGACCGGGGGACGTACACAGATACGCAGTATTTT
>TRBV28|TRBJ2-4|many|TRBD2
CASSLPGRVAKNIQYF
TGTGCCAGCAGTTTACCAGGGAGGGTAGCCAAAAACATTCAGTACTTC
>TRBV5-6|TRBJ2-3|.|.
CASSLSSEGDTQYF
TGTGCCAGCAGCTTGTCGTCAGAGGGAGATACGCAGTACTTT
>TRBV12-3/TRBV12-4|TRBJ2-7|.|.
CASSLAGARQKSSYEQYF
TGTGCCAGCAGTTTGGCAGGGGCGAGACAGAAGAGCTCCTACGAGCAGTACTTC
>TRBV10-3|TRBJ1-1|.|TRBD1
CAAEDRGPNTEAFF
TGTGCCGCGGAAGACAGGGGTCCCAACACTGAAGCTTTCTTT
>TRBV3-1|TRBJ1-2|few|.
CASSLGIDGYTF
TGTGCCAGCAGCCTCGGTATCGACGGCTACACCTTC
>TRBV5-1|TRBJ2-3|.|TRBD2
CASSSGLAGGLRRNTQYF
TGCGCCAGCAGCTCGGGACTAGCGGGGGGGCTCCGAAGAAATACGCAGTATTTT
>TRBV4-1|TRBJ2-1|.|TRBD1
CASSQDRGQNNEQFF
TGCGCCAGCAGCCAAGATCGGGGACAGAACAATGAGCAGTTCTTC
>TRBV5-1|TRBJ2-3|few|.
CASSLVAVGDTQYF
TGCGCCAGCAGCTTGGTCGCGGTGGGGGATACGCAGTATTTT
>TRBV7-6|TRBJ2-1|.|.
CASSSKLLNEQFF
TGTGCCAGCAGCTCGAAACTTTTGAATGAGCAGTTCTTC
>TRBV29-1|TRBJ2-5|few|TRBD2
CSVEGSSGGAYQETQYF
TGCAGCGTTGAAGGGTCGAGCGGGGGGGCTTACCAAGAGACCCAGTACTTC
>TRBV20-1|TRBJ2-1|.|.
CSARDLGGDSYNEQFF
TGCAGTGCTAGGGACTTGGGTGGGGACTCCTACAATGAGCAGTTCTTC
>TRBV3-1|TRBJ2-7|.|.
CASSQSARKYF
TGTGCCAGCAGCCAATCCGCACGGAAGTACTTC
>TRBV19|TRBJ1-1|.|.
CASSIYGTEAFF
TGTGCCAGTAGTATATACGGGACGGAAGCTTTCTTT
>TRBV10-3|TRBJ1-4|few|.
CAISLSGGAHEKLFF
TGTGCCATCAGCCTTTCGGGGGGCGCGCATGAAAAACTGTTTTTT
>TRBV11-2|TRBJ2-1|.|TRBD2
CASSADGRSYNEQFF
TGTGCCAGCAGCGCGGACGGGAGGTCCTACAATGAGCAGTTCTTC
>TRBV13|TRBJ2-7|.|.
CASSLGGGVYEQYF
TGTGCCAGCAGCTTAGGGGGCGGCGTATACGAGCAGTACTTC
>TRBV10-3|TRBJ2-1|.|.
CAISESTLWNEQFF
TGTGCCATCAGTGAGTCAACCCTTTGGAATGAGCAGTTCTTC
>TRBV6-1|TRBJ1-1|.|.
CASSESGGDTEAFF
TGTGCCAGCAGTGAATCGGGAGGGGACACTGAAGCTTTCTTT
>TRBV20-1|TRBJ2-1|few|.
CSAAPGGSYNEQFF
TGCAGTGCTGCCCCCGGTGGTTCCTACAATGAGCAGTTCTTC
>TRBV7-2|TRBJ1-2|.|.
CASSLGDPWGGYTF
TGTGCCAGCAGCTTAGGGGACCCCTGGGGGGGCTACACCTTC
>TRBV20-1|TRBJ2-3|.|TRBD2
CSARGPGASGNTDTQYF
TGCAGTGCTAGAGGGCCGGGAGCTAGCGGGAACACAGATACGCAGTATTTT
>TRBV20-1|TRBJ2-5|.|.
CSARDLGKDQETQYF
TGCAGTGCTAGAGATCTTGGGAAGGACCAAGAGACCCAGTACTTC
>TRBV27|TRBJ1-1|.|.
CASAAGRHNTEAFF
TGTGCCAGCGCCGCGGGACGGCATAACACTGAAGCTTTCTTT
>TRBV4-1|TRBJ1-2|few|.
CASSQVPQHAYGYTF
TGCGCCAGCAGCCAAGTTCCACAGCATGCCTATGGCTACACCTTC
>TRBV11-2|TRBJ2-4|.|TRBD2
CASSLLRGGRNIQYF
TGTGCCAGCAGCTTATTGCGGGGGGGCAGGAACATTCAGTACTTC
>TRBV7-8|TRBJ2-5|few|.
CASSHLGGLYKYF
TGTGCCAGCAGCCACCTAGGAGGACTGTATAAGTACTTC
>TRBV12-3/TRBV12-4|TRBJ2-1|.|TRBD1
CASSQWDSHNEQFF
TGTGCCAGCAGTCAATGGGACAGCCACAATGAGCAGTTCTTC
>TRBV12-5|TRBJ2-3|few|.
CASGLVTGPDTQYF
TGTGCTAGTGGTTTGGTCACAGGACCAGATACGCAGTATTTT
>TRBV7-2|TRBJ2-7|.|TRBD1
CASSSDRRLYEQYF
TGTGCCAGCAGCTCGGACAGGAGACTCTACGAGCAGTACTTC
>TRBV19|TRBJ2-5|few|.
CASSIQVSETQYF
TGTGCCAGTAGTATACAGGTATCGGAGACCCAGTACTTC
>TRBV12-3/TRBV12-4|TRBJ2-7|many|.
CASSLSTYEQYF
TGTGCCAGCAGCTTATCCACCTACGAGCAGTACTTC
>TRBV29-1|TRBJ1-2|once|.
CNVTANYGYTF
TGCAACGTGACAGCTAACTATGGCTACACCTTC
>TRBV27|TRBJ2-7|.|.
CASSSLRGEQYF
TGTGCCAGCAGTTCCTTAAGGGGCGAGCAGTACTTC
>TRBV29-1|TRBJ2-4|few|TRBD2
CSVRISGGLWNIQYF
TGCAGCGTTAGAATTAGCGGGGGGCTTTGGAACATTCAGTACTTC
>TRBV7-9|TRBJ1-1|.|TRBD1
CASSTTGGTGVEAFF
TGTGCCAGCAGCACCACCGGTGGGACAGGGGTTGAAGCTTTCTTT
>TRBV6-5|TRBJ2-1|.|.
CASRSTVYNEQFF
TGTGCCAGCAGGTCTACAGTCTACAATGAGCAGTTCTTC